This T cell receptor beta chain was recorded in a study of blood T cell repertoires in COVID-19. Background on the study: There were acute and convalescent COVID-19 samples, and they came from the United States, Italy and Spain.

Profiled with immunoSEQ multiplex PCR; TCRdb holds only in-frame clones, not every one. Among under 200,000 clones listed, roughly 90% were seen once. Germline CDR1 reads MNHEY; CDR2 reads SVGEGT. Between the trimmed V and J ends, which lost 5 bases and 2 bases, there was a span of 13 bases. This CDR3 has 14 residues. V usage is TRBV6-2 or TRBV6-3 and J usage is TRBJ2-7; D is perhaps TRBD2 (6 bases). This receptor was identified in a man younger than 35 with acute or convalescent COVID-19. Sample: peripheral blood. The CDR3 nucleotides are TGTGCCAGCAGTCGACCGGGACTCACCTACGAGCAGTACTTC. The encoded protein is CASSRPGLTYEQYF.